Each of the 17 T cell receptor beta chains below was sequenced from the same sample in a study of blood T cell repertoires in COVID-19. The protocol was immunoSEQ multiplex PCR, while the TCRdb copy is restricted to in-frame clones and leaves out a portion. This table holds about 160,000 clones, 75% to 90% found once. Input material: PBMCs or T cells enriched from blood (not recorded which). The source of these receptors is an older woman who had recovered from COVID-19.

V is TRBV28 and J is TRBJ2-2; D is unresolved. Per the germline V gene, CDR1 is MDHEN and CDR2 is SYDVKM. V gave up 4 bases and J gave up 5 bases, with 17 bases separating them. This CDR3 has 16 residues. The DNA for the CDR3 is TGTGCCAGCAGTTCAACCGATGGCGGCGGTACCGGGGAGCTGTTTTTT. Its protein product is CASSSTDGGGTGELFF.

The rearrangement joins TRBV5-6 to TRBJ1-6; tentative D call: TRBD1 (6 bases). The germline V gene has CDR1 SGHDT and CDR2 YYEEEE. The CDR3 is 15 amino acids. V lost 4 bases and J lost 9, with 17 bases in between. CDR3 in amino acids: CASSAQGGRGSPLHF. In nucleotides, the CDR3 is TGTGCCAGCAGCGCACAAGGGGGTAGGGGTTCACCCCTCCACTTT.

This chain connects TRBV30 to TRBJ1-2; TRBD1 might be the D (6 bases). CDR1 and CDR2 (germline): GTSNPN, SVGIG (reference sequence). V dropped 3 bases and J dropped 8 bases, with 13 bases sitting between them. The CDR3 is 12 amino acids. The CDR3 DNA is TGTGCCTGGAGCGCAGGGGAATCCGGCTACACCTTC. Amino acids: CAWSAGESGYTF.

This clone was picked up a small number of times. This chain connects TRBV5-8 to TRBJ1-6, with a possible D match to TRBD1 (5 bases). V lost 6 bases and J lost 6, with 16 bases in between. The CDR3 contains 15 residues. The germline gives CDR1 SGHTS, CDR2 YDEGEE. The CDR3 region is CASIKSGRANSPLHF. In DNA form, the CDR3 reads TGTGCCAGCATCAAATCCGGCAGGGCTAATTCACCCCTCCACTTT.

This chain connects TRBV6-5 to TRBJ2-5; 10 nucleotides line up with TRBD2. J was trimmed by 1 base and V by 4 bases; bases with no gene match: 6. Germline V gene lookup returns CDR1 MNHEY and CDR2 SVGAGI. This CDR3 spans 16 amino acids. CDR3 protein: CASSSLAGDVQETQYF. The DNA for the CDR3 is TGTGCCAGCAGTTCTCTAGCGGGGGATGTCCAAGAGACCCAGTACTTC.

In DNA form, the CDR3 reads TGTGCCATCGACCGGGGGAGCACTAATGAAAAACTGTTTTTT. Translating it yields CAIDRGSTNEKLFF. The genes are TRBV2 and TRBJ1-4, with D possibly TRBD1 on 5 matching bases. This CDR3 has 14 residues. The germline gives CDR1 SNHLY, CDR2 FYNNEI. V dropped 10 bases and J dropped 2 bases, with 14 bases sitting between them.

This rearrangement joins TRBV3-1 (or the pseudogene TRBV3-2) to TRBJ2-4; 9 nucleotides agree with TRBD2. The CDR3 totals 16 residues. Germline CDR1 LGHDT, CDR2 YNNKEL (reference sequence). The ends lost 2 bases at V and 0 bases at J; junction bases unmatched: 2. The CDR3 sequence is CASSQPGLAAKNIQYF. The DNA of the CDR3 is TGTGCCAGCAGCCAACCGGGACTAGCAGCCAAAAACATTCAGTACTTC.

The chain couples TRBV5-6 to TRBJ1-4; TRBD1 agrees at 7 bases. Trimming at V came to 6 bases and at J to 7 bases, leaving 9 bases not matched to a gene. This CDR3 is built from 14 residues. Looked up from germline, CDR1 is SGHDT and CDR2 is YYEEEE. This CDR3 is CASTLDRVSEKLFF. Here the CDR3 DNA reads TGTGCCAGCACCCTTGACAGGGTCAGTGAAAAACTGTTTTTT. Supplemented by reference TRBV5-6 and TRBJ1-4, the full variable domain reads DAGVTQSPTHLIKTRGQQVTLRCSPKSGHDTVSWYQQALGQGPQFIFQYYEEEERQRGNFPDRFSGHQFPNYSSELNVNALLLGDSALYLCASTLDRVSEKLFFGSGTQLSVL.

The rearrangement joins TRBV30 to TRBJ1-1; D is unresolved. The germline V gene encodes CDR1 GTSNPN and CDR2 SVGIG (reference sequence). V lost 5 bases, J lost 4 bases, and 8 bases lay in between. The CDR3 loop spans 11 amino acids. The CDR3 protein is CAWWEGTEAFF. CDR3 nucleotides: TGTGCCTGGTGGGAGGGCACTGAAGCTTTCTTT.

V usage is TRBV5-1 and J usage is TRBJ2-5; 7 positions agree with TRBD1. The CDR3 totals 16 residues. CDR1 and CDR2 (germline): SGHRS, YFSETQ. V shed 0 bases, J shed 5 bases, and the junction held 10 bases outside the gene matches. The CDR3 spells CASSLGTGDPRETQYF. As DNA, the CDR3 is TGCGCCAGCAGCTTGGGAACAGGGGACCCCAGGGAGACCCAGTACTTC.

CDR3 protein: CASSEDRGHEKLFF. The CDR3 region has the DNA TGTGCCAGCAGCGAGGACAGGGGGCACGAAAAACTGTTTTTT. V and J are TRBV6-5 and TRBJ1-4; 11 nucleotides agree with TRBD1. The CDR3 sequence is 14 residues long. The V gene end was trimmed by 6 bases and the J gene end by 8 bases; junction bases not matched to a gene: 5. Looked up from germline, CDR1 is MNHEY and CDR2 is SVGAGI.

The rearrangement links TRBV7-9 to TRBJ2-5; D is perhaps TRBD2 (5 bases). Germline V CDR1 and CDR2: SEHNR, FQNEAQ (reference sequence). This CDR3 is built from 13 residues. V lost 1 base to trimming and J lost 4 bases, with 7 bases between them. The CDR3 DNA sequence: TGTGCCAGCAGCTTAGGAGGGCCAGAGACCCAGTACTTC. Translation: CASSLGGPETQYF.

This chain joins TRBV5-4 and TRBJ2-1, with 9 bases fitting TRBD2. This CDR3 comprises 17 residues. Germline V gives CDR1 SGHNT, CDR2 YYREEE (reference sequence). V was clipped by 0 bases and J by 5 bases; unmatched bases: 9. The CDR3 sequence: CASSLGGSGGGDNEQFF. In DNA, the CDR3 is TGTGCCAGCAGCTTGGGTGGTAGCGGGGGAGGGGACAATGAGCAGTTCTTC.

A remark on this clone: Distinct nucleotide sequences in the sample also encode this CDR3. The chain combines TRBV6-1 with TRBJ2-1, with 7 bases matching TRBD1. Germline values: CDR1 MNHNS, CDR2 SASEGT. This CDR3 contains 14 residues. The V and J ends lost 2 bases and 4 bases, in that order; junction bases with no gene match: 2. CDR3 protein: CASSENRGYNEQFF. The CDR3 coding sequence is TGTGCCAGCAGTGAAAACAGGGGATACAATGAGCAGTTCTTC.

The rearrangement links TRBV25-1 to TRBJ2-2; TRBD1 matches 11 bases. Losses at the gene ends were 4 bases for V and 5 bases for J; bases not matched to a gene: 0. The CDR3 consists of 14 residues. CDR1 is MGHDK, CDR2 SYGVNS, per germline. As DNA, the CDR3 is TGTGCCAGCAGTGGGGACAGGGGGACCGGGGAGCTGTTTTTT. Translated, it gives CASSGDRGTGELFF.

The J gene is TRBJ2-1, the V gene TRBV12-3 or TRBV12-4; possibly TRBD2 for D (6 bases). The CDR3 covers 12 residues. V dropped 3 bases and J dropped 13 bases, with 13 bases sitting between them. CDR3: CASSFGGGLQFF. The CDR3 DNA follows: TGTGCCAGCAGTTTCGGGGGTGGGCTACAGTTCTTC.

A few counts support this clone. The chain links TRBV19 to TRBJ1-5, with 10 bases fitting TRBD1. The CDR3 is 16 amino acids. Germline lookup yields CDR1 LNHDA and CDR2 SQIVND (reference sequence). V gave up 3 bases and J gave up 1 base; unmatched junction bases: 3. In DNA form, the CDR3 reads TGTGCCAGTAGTATTGGGGACAGGGGAAGCAATCAGCCCCAGCATTTT. As protein: CASSIGDRGSNQPQHF.